These T cell receptor beta chains were read from a single sample in a study of beta chain features in type 1 diabetes. The table came from immunoSEQ multiplex PCR; TCRdb's copy has only in-frame clones and leaves some out. The top ten hold under 0.5% of the sample, which has 300,000 to 350,000 clones, 7% to 9% seen once. Sequencing used central memory CD4+ T cells from blood. The receptors shown here come from a woman under 30 in good health. The CDR3 runs from the conserved cysteine through the conserved F or W. The order of the fields is clone size, V gene, D gene, J gene, CDR3 protein, CDR3 DNA. The D gene is left open where the match is weak. Only part of the rows carry a size: once, few, many, or a class if the clone is expanded.

NA	TRBV7-8	TRBD2	TRBJ2-7	CASSLEAGVYEQYF	TGTGCCAGCAGCTTAGAGGCGGGAGTGTACGAGCAGTACTTC
NA	TRBV11-2	TRBD1	TRBJ1-5	CASSLVTGEPQHF	TGTGCCAGCAGCTTAGTTACAGGGGAGCCCCAGCATTTT
few	TRBV30	TRBD2	TRBJ2-6	CAWRDRTSGRSGANVLTF	TGTGCCTGGAGGGACCGGACTAGCGGGAGGTCTGGGGCCAACGTCCTGACTTTC
few	TRBV6-1	NA	TRBJ2-3	CASSDFGYRDTQYF	TGTGCCAGCAGTGACTTCGGGTACAGGGATACGCAGTATTTT
few	TRBV28	NA	TRBJ1-4	CASSKGTRTNEKLFF	TGTGCCAGCAGTAAGGGAACGCGGACTAATGAAAAACTGTTTTTT
NA	TRBV14	TRBD1	TRBJ2-7	CASSLRQGAQYEQYF	TGTGCCAGCAGCCTACGACAGGGGGCCCAGTACGAGCAGTACTTC
few	TRBV4-3	NA	TRBJ2-3	CASSQEPGSAQYF	TGCGCCAGCAGCCAGGAACCTGGGTCGGCGCAGTATTTT
NA	TRBV19	NA	TRBJ2-1	CATARLEGVDEQFF	TGTGCCACCGCCAGATTGGAGGGAGTGGATGAGCAGTTCTTC
NA	TRBV4-1	NA	TRBJ2-4	CASSQRGGTPLAKNIQYF	TGCGCCAGCAGCCAGCGAGGCGGGACACCGCTAGCCAAAAACATTCAGTACTTC
few	TRBV7-9	NA	TRBJ2-5	CASSYGSGIETQYF	TGTGCCAGCAGCTACGGGTCCGGGATCGAGACCCAGTACTTC
many	TRBV2	TRBD2	TRBJ2-1	CATRLAGNNEQFF	TGTGCCACCAGACTAGCGGGGAACAATGAGCAGTTCTTC
many	TRBV21-1	NA	TRBJ2-4	CASSKAGLGLAKNIQYF	TGTGCCAGCAGCAAAGCGGGGCTGGGGTTAGCCAAAAACATTCAGTACTTC
few	TRBV4-2	NA	TRBJ1-1	CASTTDTEAFF	TGTGCCAGCACGACGGACACTGAAGCTTTCTTT
few	TRBV28	NA	TRBJ2-7	CASRADRTNILYEQYF	TGTGCCAGCAGGGCCGACAGGACAAATATTCTCTACGAGCAGTACTTC
NA	TRBV13	NA	TRBJ2-5	CASSLIRQETQYF	TGTGCCAGCAGCTTAATTCGACAAGAGACCCAGTACTTC
NA	TRBV5-4	TRBD2	TRBJ2-5	CASNLAGGSFETQYF	TGTGCCAGCAATTTAGCGGGAGGTTCTTTCGAGACCCAGTACTTC
few	TRBV6-1	TRBD1	TRBJ2-7	CASSAPGTGTYEQYF	TGTGCCAGCAGTGCCCCCGGGACAGGTACCTACGAGCAGTACTTC